Below, one T cell receptor (beta chain) is given with its context. Its antigen is unknown. This sample stems from a study of Tregs in tolerant kidney transplant recipients. Whole-study results and caveats: Biological reproducibility was not directly addressed, but technical replication error appeared minimal. Changing PCR primers prevented nucleotide comparison between some patients' samples.

Sequencing used immunoSEQ multiplex PCR; TCRdb keeps in-frame clones, though not all of them. The sample records tens of thousands of clones, more than 85% being singletons. Thawed PBMCs were FACS-sorted into unstimulated CD4+CD25+CD127- regulatory T cells, CD4+CD25- non-regulatory cells, CD4 and CD8 cells. Trimming cost V 3 bases and J 1 base, with 12 bases left between them. The V gene's germline CDR1 is KGHSH and CDR2 LQKENI. The CDR3 extends over 15 amino acids. The TCR originated in a human donor who received a combined kidney and bone marrow transplant. V usage is TRBV18 and J usage is TRBJ1-1, with D possibly TRBD1 on 6 matching bases. The sequencing here drew on CD4+ T cells from blood, taken before the transplant. CDR3 residues: CASSPATGWNTEAFF. CDR3 in DNA: TGTGCCAGCTCACCGGCAACAGGGTGGAACACTGAAGCTTTCTTT.